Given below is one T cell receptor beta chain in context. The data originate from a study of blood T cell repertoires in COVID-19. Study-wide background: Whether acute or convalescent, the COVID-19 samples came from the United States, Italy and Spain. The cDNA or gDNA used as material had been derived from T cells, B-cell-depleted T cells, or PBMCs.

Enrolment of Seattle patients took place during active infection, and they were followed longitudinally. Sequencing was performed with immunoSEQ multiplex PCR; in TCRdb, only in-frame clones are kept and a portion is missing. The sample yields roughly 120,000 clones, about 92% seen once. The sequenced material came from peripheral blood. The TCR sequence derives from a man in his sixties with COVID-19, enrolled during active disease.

The CDR3 DNA is TGTGCCAGCAGCCCAGAGGGCAATCAGCCCCAGCATTTT. The encoded protein is CASSPEGNQPQHF. The chain links TRBV6-2 or TRBV6-3 to TRBJ1-5, with no clear D. The germline V gene encodes CDR1 MNHEY and CDR2 SVGEGT. The length of the CDR3 is 13 residues. The V end was cut by 6 bases, the J end by 2 bases, with 8 bases between.